The 14 T cell receptor beta chains presented below share a single source sample, sequenced in a study of blood T cell repertoires in COVID-19. TCRdb's copy holds only in-frame clones and misses some; the assay was immunoSEQ multiplex PCR. This table holds fewer than 250,000 clones, about nine tenths found once. Sequenced: peripheral blood. Source of these receptors: a man aged 25 to 40 with COVID-19, enrolled during active disease.

This clone is a singleton in its sample. CDR3 nucleotide sequence: TGTGCCAGCAGCGTCTACAGGGAGAACACTGAAGCTTTCTTT. Protein product: CASSVYRENTEAFF. The chain links TRBV5-6 to TRBJ1-1; weak D call: TRBD1 (6 bases). Germline V gene data show CDR1 as SGHDT and CDR2 as YYEEEE. V lost 4 bases and J 1 base, leaving 11 bases between the germline ends. This CDR3 contains 14 residues.

In this sample, this clone turned up once. This sequence joins TRBV6-5 and TRBJ2-3; TRBD2 matches at 8 bases. Germline loops: CDR1 MNHEY, CDR2 SVGAGI. V shed 8 bases and J 4 bases; nucleotides not matched to a gene: 8. This CDR3 has 14 residues. The CDR3 spells CASRRGGLSDTQYF. CDR3 nucleotides: TGTGCCAGCCGACGGGGGGGCCTTTCAGATACGCAGTATTTT.

This sequence joins TRBV30 and TRBJ1-1, with 7 bases identical to TRBD1. Looked up from germline, CDR1 is GTSNPN and CDR2 is SVGIG (reference sequence). After removal of 2 bases from V and 3 bases from J, the junction contained 3 bases not matched to a gene. CDR3 size: 13 residues. The DNA for the CDR3 is TGTGCCTGGAGTTTACAGGGGTACACTGAAGCTTTCTTT. Translation gives CAWSLQGYTEAFF.

This rearrangement joins TRBV12-5 to TRBJ1-1, with TRBD1 as a possible D gene (6 bases). Trimming removed 3 bases at V and 5 bases at J, with 7 bases between. The V gene's germline CDR1 is LGHNT and CDR2 FRNRAP. This CDR3 is 12 amino acids long. This CDR3 reads CASGFQGTEAFF. Written as DNA, the CDR3 is TGTGCTAGTGGTTTTCAGGGGACTGAAGCTTTCTTT.

This chain connects TRBV25-1 to TRBJ2-7; D perhaps matches TRBD2 (5 bases). V lost 2 bases and J lost 7, with 12 bases in between. Germline CDR1 reads MGHDK; CDR2 reads SYGVNS. This CDR3 region has 13 residues. The CDR3 bases are TGTGCCAGCAGTGAAGTGGGCCGAGGGGAGCAGTACTTC. Its protein product is CASSEVGRGEQYF.

J is TRBJ1-3 and V is TRBV6-5, with D possibly TRBD1 on 5 matching bases. Trimming removed 7 bases from V and 0 bases from J, with 13 bases in between. Germline CDR1 is MNHEY and CDR2 is SVGAGI. The CDR3 has 15 amino acids. The CDR3 here is CASMPPGFSGNTIYF. For the CDR3, the DNA is TGTGCCAGCATGCCTCCAGGGTTCTCTGGAAACACCATATATTTT.

The rearrangement links TRBV19 to TRBJ1-3, with 8 bases identical to TRBD1. The J segment lost 2 bases and the V segment lost 5 bases, leaving 5 bases of the junction unmatched. Germline CDR1 and CDR2: LNHDA and SQIVND (reference sequence). This CDR3 has 15 residues. CDR3 amino acids: CASSAGTGAGNTIYF. CDR3 bases: TGTGCCAGTAGTGCCGGGACAGGAGCTGGAAACACCATATATTTT.

J is TRBJ1-2 and V is TRBV7-9; TRBD1 agrees at 7 bases. Trimming took 4 bases from V and 0 from J; bases not matched to a gene: 11. The V gene's germline CDR1 is SEHNR and CDR2 FQNEAQ (reference sequence). The CDR3 has 17 amino acids. The CDR3: CASSSPRRGLANYGYTF. CDR3 in DNA: TGTGCCAGCAGCTCCCCGCGCAGGGGGTTAGCTAACTATGGCTACACCTTC.

V and J are TRBV20-1 and TRBJ1-2; D is uncertain. CDR3 length: 13 residues. Germline CDR1 DFQATT, CDR2 SNEGSKA (reference sequence). V gave up 3 bases and J gave up 0 bases, with 8 bases separating them. The CDR3 protein is CSASGGPNYGYTF. The CDR3 DNA reads as TGCAGTGCTAGTGGAGGGCCTAACTATGGCTACACCTTC.

CDR3: CSVGTNYGYTF. As DNA, the CDR3 is TGCAGCGTTGGTACTAACTATGGCTACACCTTC. The gene calls are TRBV29-1 and TRBJ1-2; D uncertain. This CDR3 has 11 residues. Germline CDR1 is SQVTM and CDR2 is ANQGSEA. Between the trimmed V and J ends, which lost 4 bases and 0 bases, there was a span of 3 bases.

This chain joins TRBV5-4 and TRBJ1-2, with 9 bases that match TRBD1. The length of the CDR3 is 18 residues. Germline V gene sequence: CDR1 SGHNT, CDR2 YYREEE (reference sequence). Germline trimming cut 2 bases from V and 6 bases from J; bases unmatched to any gene: 17. CDR3 residues: CASSLPLGTGPYVDGYTF. The CDR3 bases are TGTGCCAGCAGCTTACCTTTGGGGACAGGGCCTTATGTAGATGGCTACACCTTC.

This clone was counted once. V usage is TRBV12-3 or TRBV12-4 and J usage is TRBJ2-7, with 7 bases aligning to TRBD1. V was clipped by 6 bases and J by 9 bases; unmatched bases: 8. The CDR3 totals 12 residues. In DNA, the CDR3 is TGTGCCAGCAGCGACAGGGTGGGATGGCAGTACTTC. It codes for CASSDRVGWQYF.

This chain uses TRBV9 with TRBJ1-3, with 8 positions matching TRBD1. CDR1 and CDR2 from the germline V gene are SGDLS and YYNGEE. The CDR3 sequence is 14 residues long. Trimming at V came to 5 bases and at J to 10 bases, leaving 11 bases not matched to a gene. The CDR3 sequence is CASRAGTGEGTIYF. DNA of the CDR3: TGTGCCAGCAGGGCCGGGACAGGTGAAGGAACCATATATTTT.

The J gene is TRBJ1-5, the V gene TRBV30; D not resolved. CDR3 length equals 15 residues. V lost 0 bases, J lost 0 bases, and 9 bases lay in between. Germline CDR1 GTSNPN, CDR2 SVGIG (reference sequence). The CDR3 sequence is CAWSVSGSSNQPQHF. The CDR3 DNA follows: TGTGCCTGGAGTGTGTCGGGGAGTAGCAATCAGCCCCAGCATTTT.